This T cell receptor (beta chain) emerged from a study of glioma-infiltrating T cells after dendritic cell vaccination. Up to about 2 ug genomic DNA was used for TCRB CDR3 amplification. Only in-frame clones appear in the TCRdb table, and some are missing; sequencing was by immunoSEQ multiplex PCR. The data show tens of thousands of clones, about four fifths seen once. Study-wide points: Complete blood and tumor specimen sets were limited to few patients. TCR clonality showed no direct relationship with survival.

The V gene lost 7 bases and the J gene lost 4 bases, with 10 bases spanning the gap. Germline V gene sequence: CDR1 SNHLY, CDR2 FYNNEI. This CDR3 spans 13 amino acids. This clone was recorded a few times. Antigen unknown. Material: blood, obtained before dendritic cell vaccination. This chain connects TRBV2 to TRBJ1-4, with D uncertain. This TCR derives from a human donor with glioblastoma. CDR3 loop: CASTREINEKLFF. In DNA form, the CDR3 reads TGTGCCAGCACGAGAGAAATTAATGAAAAACTGTTTTTT.